A single sample is the source of the 15 T cell receptor beta chains below, sequenced in a study of T cells after yellow fever vaccination. TCRdb used MiXCR to reprocess the 5' RACE reads, holding one entry per CDR3 protein. The sample yields 100,000 to 150,000 distinct CDR3 sequences, under 9% seen once. The specimen comprised CD8+ T cells sorted from PBMCs, sampled on the day of the yellow fever booster vaccination. These receptors originate from a man aged 18-30 years who received the YFV17D yellow fever vaccine.

This clonotype has more than one count but fewer than ten. The chain couples TRBV6-1 to TRBJ2-6; D uncertain. In germline, CDR1 is MNHNS, CDR2 SASEGT. Trimming shortened V by 6 bases and J by 0 bases, and 24 bases separated the two germline ends. CDR3 length: 20 residues. The CDR3 loop is CASSYQEGPLIYSGANVLTF. CDR3 bases: TGTGCCAGCAGCTATCAGGAAGGCCCCTTAATTTACTCTGGGGCCAACGTCCTGACTTTC.

This clonotype was observed a few times. The CDR3 DNA reads as TGCGCCAGCAGCTTGGTCGGCGGGGGGGCTTGGCAAGAGACCCAGTACTTC. This encodes CASSLVGGGAWQETQYF. The rearrangement links TRBV5-1 to TRBJ2-5; 9 bases map to TRBD2. This CDR3 is 17 amino acids long. Germline CDR1 SGHRS, CDR2 YFSETQ. V trimming: 0 bases; J trimming: 2 bases; junction bases outside the gene matches: 8. The full variable domain, rest sourced from reference TRBV5-1 and TRBJ2-5, is KAGVTQTPRYLIKTRGQQVTLSCSPISGHRSVSWYQQTPGQGLQFLFEYFSETQRNKGNFPGRFSGRQFSNSRSEMNVSTLELGDSALYLCASSLVGGGAWQETQYFGPGTRLLVL.

V usage is TRBV4-2 and J usage is TRBJ2-2; 11 bases line up with TRBD2. Germline V gives CDR1 LGHNA, CDR2 YNFKEQ. The CDR3 is made up of 19 amino acids. The junction had 11 bases not matched to a gene; V was cut back by 0 bases and J by 5 bases. Here the CDR3 DNA reads TGTGCCAGCAGCCAAGATGACGGGGTGGCTAGCGGGGGGACCGGGGAGCTGTTTTTT. It codes for CASSQDDGVASGGTGELFF.

V and J are TRBV12-3 or TRBV12-4 and TRBJ2-2; D not resolved. The germline V and J ends were trimmed by 0 bases and 10 bases, with 3 bases remaining between them. The CDR3 loop spans 11 amino acids. The CDR3 spells CASSLALELFF. In DNA form, the CDR3 reads TGTGCCAGCAGTTTAGCGCTGGAGCTGTTTTTT.

J is TRBJ2-7 and V is TRBV27; TRBD1 aligns across 10 bases. The junction had 6 bases not matched to a gene; V was cut back by 3 bases and J by 7 bases. This CDR3 is built from 14 residues. Germline V gene data show CDR1 as MNHEY and CDR2 as SMNVEV (reference sequence). DNA for the CDR3: TGTGCCAGCAGTTTGGACAGGGGGGGTAGGGAGCAGTACTTC. This codes for CASSLDRGGREQYF.

This chain joins TRBV7-9 and TRBJ2-3; perhaps TRBD1 as D (6 bases). The CDR3 is 15 amino acids. Trimming removed 0 bases at V and 0 bases at J, with 7 bases between. Germline-derived CDR1 and CDR2 are SEHNR and FQNEAQ (reference sequence). CDR3 sequence: CASSLAQGSTDTQYF. In DNA, the CDR3 is TGTGCCAGCAGCTTAGCACAGGGTAGCACAGATACGCAGTATTTT. The whole variable domain, remainder taken from reference TRBV7-9 and TRBJ2-3, is DTGVSQNPRHKITKRGQNVTFRCDPISEHNRLYWYRQTLGQGPEFLTYFQNEAQLEKSRLLSDRFSAERPKGSFSTLEIQRTEQGDSAMYLCASSLAQGSTDTQYFGPGTRLTVL.

This sequence joins TRBV4-1 and TRBJ1-1, with D maybe TRBD1 (5 bases). Germline V gives CDR1 MGHRA, CDR2 YSYEKL. This CDR3 has 17 residues. V lost 4 bases, J lost 1 base, and 19 bases lay in between. CDR3 region: CASSLPEPPQANTEAFF. As DNA, the CDR3 is TGCGCCAGCAGCCTACCCGAGCCCCCACAGGCGAACACTGAAGCTTTCTTT.

This clonotype was seen more than once but under ten times. This chain links TRBV11-2 with TRBJ2-7; perhaps TRBD1 as D (6 bases). The CDR3 runs to 17 residues. Germline assignment: CDR1 SGHAT and CDR2 FQNNGV. V was cut by 5 bases and J by 1 base, with 21 bases left in between. The CDR3 loop is CASSADRDKYASYEQYV. The CDR3 bases are TGTGCCAGCAGCGCCGACCGGGACAAGTACGCGTCCTACGAGCAGTACGTC.

The rearrangement links TRBV12-3 or TRBV12-4 to TRBJ1-5; no reliable D call. V was cut by 5 bases and J by 1 base, with 9 bases left in between. The CDR3 extends over 14 amino acids. CDR3 nucleotides: TGTGCCAGCAGTGCGGAAGGGAGCAATCAGCCCCAGCATTTT. Translated: CASSAEGSNQPQHF.

This chain connects TRBV10-1 to TRBJ2-1; D might be TRBD1 (5 bases). V gave up 6 bases and J gave up 8 bases, with 17 bases separating them. Germline CDR1 reads WNHNN; CDR2 reads SYGVQD (reference sequence). The CDR3 is 14 residues long. The DNA for the CDR3 is TGCGCCAGCAGCCCCTGGGGCCGCCCAGATGAGCAGTTCTTC. Amino acid sequence: CASSPWGRPDEQFF.

CDR3 DNA sequence: TGTGCCAGCAGCTTAGAGGTCGGTGAGACCCAGTACTTC. Protein: CASSLEVGETQYF. The V and J genes are TRBV11-2 and TRBJ2-5; D gene uncertain. V was cut by 0 bases and J by 5 bases, with 7 bases left in between. Germline CDR1 SGHAT, CDR2 FQNNGV. The CDR3 has 13 amino acids. The full variable domain, in which reference TRBV11-2 and TRBJ2-5 provide the parts outside the CDR3, is EAGVAQSPRYKIIEKRQSVAFWCNPISGHATLYWYQQILGQGPKLLIQFQNNGVVDDSQLPKDRFSAERLKGVDSTLKIQPAKLEDSAVYLCASSLEVGETQYFGPGTRLLVL.

The chain uses TRBV3-1 and TRBJ2-7; TRBD2 might be the D (7 bases). Germline assignment: CDR1 LGHDT and CDR2 YNNKEL (reference sequence). The CDR3 is made up of 16 amino acids. V was cut by 0 bases and J by 0 bases, with 12 bases left in between. The CDR3 spells CASSQERGGVSYEQYF. The DNA for the CDR3 is TGTGCCAGCAGCCAAGAAAGGGGGGGCGTCTCCTACGAGCAGTACTTC.

This chain joins TRBV4-3 and TRBJ2-1, with 8 bases matching TRBD2. This CDR3 is 16 amino acids long. CDR1 is LGHNA and CDR2 is YSLEER in the germline V gene. V shed 4 bases and J 2 bases; nucleotides not matched to a gene: 7. CDR3 in amino acids: CASSPSVAGTYNEQFF. CDR3 in DNA: TGCGCCAGCAGCCCTTCAGTAGCGGGGACCTACAATGAGCAGTTCTTC.

The rearrangement uses TRBV12-3 or TRBV12-4 and TRBJ1-2; D not resolved. The CDR3 totals 12 residues. Trimming pared 8 bases from V and 1 base from J, leaving 8 bases between. CDR3 amino acids: CASFGSNYGYTF. The DNA of the CDR3 is TGTGCCAGCTTCGGGAGTAACTATGGCTACACCTTC.

This clonotype was counted ten times or more. The V gene is TRBV27, the J gene TRBJ2-7; TRBD2 agrees at 11 bases. The J segment lost 0 bases and the V segment lost 8 bases, leaving 9 bases of the junction unmatched. Germline CDR1 reads MNHEY; CDR2 reads SMNVEV (reference sequence). There are 16 residues in the CDR3. The DNA of the CDR3 is TGTGCCAGCGCATCCGGGCTAGCGGGGGGCTCCTACGAGCAGTACGTC. It is translated as CASASGLAGGSYEQYV.